The source of this T cell receptor (beta chain) is a study of cytomegalovirus exposure and HLA in healthy donors (dated by TCRdb to the late 2010s). Concerning the study at large: According to a later analysis, the roughly 130 validation repertoires were produced on the same platform as the 666 repertoires of the first cohort. The study aimed to test whether signatures of past pathogen exposure could be identified by cataloging public T cell receptors. The study combined high-throughput TCR immunosequencing, statistical association of individual TCRs with disease status, and machine learning to predict cytomegalovirus infection status. In addition to the first cohort of around 670 subjects, a separate validation cohort of over 90 different subjects was used.

This clone came up once. This receptor's antigen is unknown. Base qualities are missing; no much larger clone stands one base away. The library was made by the immunoSEQ multiplex PCR assay. The paper's processing steps were these. To diagnose cytomegalovirus status from the catalog of TCR beta chain sequences, a statistical classification framework was built. Entries here come from immuneACCESS through TCRdb and include only in-frame sequences with V and J called. Some clones fail to appear in such tables; in the studies checked, an unresolved V gene covers under half of the shortfall, and the cause of the remainder is unknown. Clone size and the V and J calls come from that table; the DNA yielded D and trimming. Within this sample are approximately 140,000 clones, with roughly nine tenths of them counted one time only. 2.9% of the sample belongs to the ten largest clones. Separate from the approximately 700-subject first cohort, the validation cohort of 90 to 150 subjects was the group to which the donors belonged.

What the research found in general, with its limitations: Of the cluster scores, about 94% were above 0 in a later analysis, which found that TCRs clustered in the first cohort also tended to co-occur in the 95 to 150 validation repertoires. In the study, approximately 160 TCR beta chains were listed as associated with cytomegalovirus. The authors suggested that the approach could potentially be generalized to other disease states and immunological phenotypes. Most TCR sequences were observed very rarely across donors, whereas some public TCRs were present in many individuals. A later analysis had no HLA typing for the validation cohort, so co-occurrence there was scored across all 130 or so repertoires. Three of the identified cytomegalovirus-associated TCR beta chains were confirmed in vitro to be specific for cytomegalovirus antigens. The classifier was reported to diagnose cytomegalovirus status with high specificity and sensitivity in both the original cohort and the validation cohort.

Trimming takes 0 bases from V and 0 bases from J, and the germline ends sit 2 bases apart. The germline V gene encodes CDR1 MNHEY and CDR2 SVGAGI. Taken from cysteine to phenylalanine, the CDR3 has 13 residues. Only the CDR3 region is kept as DNA, spanning 39 bases read in frame from base 1. This clonotype was obtained from a man aged 18 to 30 in good health and CMV-seronegative. Recombination linked TRBV6-5 to TRBJ1-1; the D gene is not confidently resolved. Sequencing was performed on PBMCs. The CDR3 has the sequence CASSYSVNTEAFF. The DNA sequence is as follows: TGTGCCAGCAGTTACTCCGTGAACACTGAAGCTTTCTTT.